The 2 T cell receptor beta chains listed next were all sequenced from one sample in a study of response to subunit inactivated influenza vaccine. In TCRdb, the RT-PCR reads were re-called with MiXCR into one record per CDR3 protein. The sample carries some 640,000 distinct CDR3 sequences, 14% recorded once. The sample in question was PBMCs from blood, obtained approximately 15 days before vaccination. These receptors were obtained from a middle-aged man who received an inactivated influenza vaccine.

The chain combines TRBV4-3 with TRBJ1-3, with a possible D match to TRBD1 (6 bases). The CDR3 spans 18 residues. The ends were cut back, 0 bases at V and 0 bases at J, with 15 bases in the middle. Looked up from germline, CDR1 is LGHNA and CDR2 is YSLEER. The CDR3 bases are TGCGCCAGCAGCCAAGAAGGGACACGGGCCCACTCTGGAAACACCATATATTTT. It is translated as CASSQEGTRAHSGNTIYF.

The V gene is TRBV7-2, the J gene TRBJ2-1; D is undetermined. Germline values: CDR1 SGHTA, CDR2 FQGNSA. The CDR3 length is 13 residues. The ends were cut back, 5 bases at V and 13 bases at J, with 18 bases in the middle. The CDR3 nucleotides are TGTGCCAGCAGCCTTGGGGAAAGGGCGAGACAGTTCTTC. Protein sequence: CASSLGERARQFF.